Detailed here is one T cell receptor (beta chain). Its antigen is not known. Amplification used 60 Vbeta primers and 13 Jbeta primers. The assay was immunoSEQ multiplex PCR, and TCRdb's table has in-frame clones only and misses some. The table records around 120,000 clones, about four fifths of them present only once. The sample comes from a study of cytomegalovirus exposure and HLA in healthy donors. Study-level information: From approximately 170 million T cells, an earlier analysis saw under 140 million unique TCR beta sequences. Study results and caveats: Cytomegalovirus-associated TCR beta chains were listed, numbering some 150. DRB1 showed the most TCR associations and HLA-C the fewest in a later analysis, as rates varied by HLA locus. Exclusion applied to some V segments, including TRBV6-2 and TRBV6-3, as they were indistinguishable.

This CDR3 is built from 15 residues. V lost 6 bases to trimming and J lost 5 bases; unmatched junction nucleotides: 8. From germline, CDR1 is MNHNS and CDR2 SASEGT. V gene TRBV6-1 combines with J gene TRBJ2-5, with TRBD1 identical over 11 bases. Sequencing was carried out using PBMCs. The source of this sequence is a man between 25 and 39 years old in good health and CMV-seropositive. CDR3 DNA: TGTGCCAGCAGGGGACAGGGGGTGTTCCGCGAGACCCAGTACTTC. It codes for CASRGQGVFRETQYF.